The 26 T cell receptor beta chains listed next were all sequenced from one sample in a study of OX40 agonist ivuxolimab in advanced cancers. The data were produced by immunoSEQ multiplex PCR, yet TCRdb's version contains in-frame clones alone and is incomplete. This table holds over 65,000 clones, about 83% found once. Material: CD4+ or CD8+ T cells sorted from blood, obtained in a trial of the OX40 agonist ivuxolimab. These receptors all come from an adult with an advanced solid tumor such as melanoma, head and neck, liver or kidney cancer.

The rearrangement joins TRBV28 to TRBJ2-5; D may correspond to TRBD1 or TRBD2 (6 bases each). The J call is doubtful: the DNA matches TRBJ2-7 better. CDR1 MDHEN and CDR2 SYDVKM come from the germline V gene. The CDR3 totals 12 residues. For the CDR3, the DNA is TGTGCCAGCAGGCAGGGGAGGCACGAGCAGTACTTC. It specifies CASRQGRHEQYF.

The chain links TRBV7-2 to TRBJ2-3; D perhaps matches TRBD2 (7 bases). The CDR3 consists of 14 residues. V was shortened by 9 bases and J by 3 bases, with 16 bases between the two germline ends. Germline CDR1 SGHTA, CDR2 FQGNSA. This CDR3 is CASQEGGVTDTQYF. The DNA for the CDR3 is TGTGCCAGTCAGGAGGGGGGGGTGACAGATACGCAGTATTTT.

This chain uses TRBV2 with TRBJ2-5; no firm D call. Between the trimmed V and J ends, which lost 8 bases and 5 bases, there was a span of 15 bases. Germline assignment: CDR1 SNHLY and CDR2 FYNNEI. The CDR3 consists of 13 residues. The CDR3, as DNA: TGTGCCAGCTCGGGCAGTCTGGGGGAGACCCAGTACTTC. As protein: CASSGSLGETQYF.

This clone was seen a single time. This chain connects TRBV5-1 to TRBJ1-3; no clear D. CDR3 length: 13 amino acids. Trimming stripped 7 bases from V and 0 bases from J, with 8 bases between. Germline V lookup: CDR1 SGHRS, CDR2 YFSETQ. The CDR3 is CASAKDSGNTIYF. The CDR3 nucleotides read TGCGCCAGCGCGAAAGACTCTGGAAACACCATATATTTT.

The chain is built from TRBV6-1 and TRBJ2-1; TRBD1 is a possible D gene (5 bases). Trimming removed 10 bases at V and 4 bases at J, with 8 bases between. CDR3 size: 11 residues. Per the germline V gene, CDR1 is MNHNS and CDR2 is SASEGT. DNA for the CDR3: TGTGCCACGGACACTTACAATGAGCAGTTCTTC. Amino acid sequence: CATDTYNEQFF.

The chain uses TRBV18 and TRBJ1-5; tentatively, D is TRBD1 (5 bases). V dropped 3 bases and J dropped 6 bases, with 15 bases sitting between them. The germline V gene has CDR1 KGHSH and CDR2 LQKENI. This CDR3 has 15 amino acids. The DNA of the CDR3 is TGTGCCAGCTCACCTGGTGGGGGGGTCGGTCAGCCCCAGCATTTT. It yields the protein CASSPGGGVGQPQHF.

This clone was seen only a few times. The chain recombines TRBV6-1 with TRBJ1-2, with 7 bases aligning to TRBD1. CDR3 size: 14 residues. V lost 10 bases to trimming and J lost 1 base; unmatched junction nucleotides: 9. Germline values: CDR1 MNHNS, CDR2 SASEGT. In DNA, the CDR3 is TGTGCCATTTCCCGAGACAGGGATAACTATGGCTACACCTTC. This gives the protein CAISRDRDNYGYTF.

This chain connects TRBV19 to TRBJ1-5; 7 bases line up with TRBD1. This CDR3 has 15 amino acids. Losses at the gene ends were 4 bases for V and 5 bases for J; bases not matched to a gene: 8. CDR1 LNHDA and CDR2 SQIVND come from the germline V gene (reference sequence). The CDR3 DNA reads TGTGCCAGTAGTAATGGCAGGGGGGGGGATCAGCCCCAGCATTTT. This codes for CASSNGRGGDQPQHF.

The rearrangement uses TRBV27 and TRBJ1-2; the match to TRBD1 covers 11 bases. The CDR3 spans 17 residues. With 1 base clipped from V and 2 bases from J, the junction kept 6 bases outside the gene matches. CDR1 is MNHEY, CDR2 SMNVEV, per germline (reference sequence). The CDR3 nucleotides are TGTGCCAGCAGTTTATGGGGGACAGGGGGTTTGAACTATGGCTACACCTTC. The encoded protein is CASSLWGTGGLNYGYTF.

This chain uses TRBV27 with TRBJ2-3, with D uncertain. V was clipped by 8 bases and J by 4 bases, with 13 bases between them. The CDR3 is 13 residues long. CDR1 MNHEY and CDR2 SMNVEV come from the germline V gene (reference sequence). Here the CDR3 DNA reads TGTGCCAGCTCCCAGAAGCGTGCAGATACGCAGTATTTT. It specifies CASSQKRADTQYF.

The CDR3 loop is CASSFIAGGPGTGELFF. CDR3 in DNA: TGTGCCAGTAGCTTTATAGCGGGAGGGCCGGGAACCGGGGAGCTGTTTTTT. The chain combines TRBV19 with TRBJ2-2, with 11 bases matching TRBD2. The germline V gene encodes CDR1 LNHDA and CDR2 SQIVND (reference sequence). This CDR3 has 17 amino acids. The ends lost 6 bases at V and 5 bases at J; junction bases unmatched: 11. Combining the CDR3 with reference TRBV19 and TRBJ2-2 gives the whole variable domain DGGITQSPKYLFRKEGQNVTLSCEQNLNHDAMYWYRQDPGQGLRLIYYSQIVNDFQKGDIAEGYSVSREKKESFPLTVTSAQKNPTAFYLCASSFIAGGPGTGELFFGEGSRLTVL.

The V call is TRBV7-3, the J call TRBJ1-1; TRBD1 agrees at 11 bases. This CDR3 contains 15 residues. Germline lookup yields CDR1 SGHTA and CDR2 FQGTGA. Germline trimming cut 0 bases from V and 7 bases from J; bases unmatched to any gene: 4. CDR3 nucleotide sequence: TGTGCCAGCAGCTTAACGGGACAGGGGGGCCTTGAAGCTTTCTTT. This translates into CASSLTGQGGLEAFF.

CDR3 residues: CASSYGDTIYF. The DNA of the CDR3 is TGTGCCAGCAGTTACGGGGACACCATATATTTT. V usage is TRBV6-1 and J usage is TRBJ1-3, with D unclear. This CDR3 contains 11 residues. The germline V gene encodes CDR1 MNHNS and CDR2 SASEGT. The V gene lost 5 bases and the J gene lost 8 bases, with 7 bases spanning the gap.

The chain employs TRBV5-4 and TRBJ2-3; D gene ambiguous. V lost 0 bases, J lost 0 bases, and 11 bases lay in between. The CDR3 runs 16 residues. CDR1 is SGHNT and CDR2 is YYREEE in the germline V gene (reference sequence). The CDR3 nucleotides are TGTGCCAGCAGCTTGGAGCTTAGCAGAAGCACAGATACGCAGTATTTT. Its protein is CASSLELSRSTDTQYF.

This clone was found a few times. The chain recombines TRBV7-9 with TRBJ2-7, with D possibly TRBD1 on 6 matching bases. The length of the CDR3 is 14 residues. Per the germline V gene, CDR1 is SEHNR and CDR2 is FQNEAQ (reference sequence). V was shortened by 5 bases and J by 0 bases, with 11 bases between the two germline ends. The CDR3 DNA reads as TGTGCCAGCAGCCCTCAGGGGAACTCCTACGAGCAGTACTTC. It encodes CASSPQGNSYEQYF. Supplemented by reference TRBV7-9 and TRBJ2-7, the full variable domain reads DTGVSQNPRHKITKRGQNVTFRCDPISEHNRLYWYRQTLGQGPEFLTYFQNEAQLEKSRLLSDRFSAERPKGSFSTLEIQRTEQGDSAMYLCASSPQGNSYEQYFGPGTRLTVT.

The V and J genes are TRBV13 and TRBJ1-5; the D gene is possibly TRBD1 (5 bases). Deletions cut 5 bases from V and 4 bases from J, with 9 bases between. This CDR3 region has 13 residues. Germline lookup yields CDR1 PRHDT and CDR2 FYEKMQ (reference sequence). Here the CDR3 reads CASSLGVNQPQHF. The CDR3 bases are TGTGCCAGCAGCCTGGGGGTTAATCAGCCCCAGCATTTT.

Only one count was recorded for this clone. The chain combines TRBV11-3 with TRBJ2-1; a weak D match, TRBD2 (5 bases). Germline V lookup: CDR1 SGHNT, CDR2 YENEEA. The V end was cut by 1 base, the J end by 1 base, with 17 bases between. This CDR3 comprises 18 residues. In DNA form, the CDR3 reads TGTGCCAGCAGCTTAGGAGGTTGGGCAGAGGGTTCCTACAATGAGCAGTTCTTC. It specifies CASSLGGWAEGSYNEQFF.

This sequence joins TRBV15 and TRBJ1-1; tentative D call: TRBD1 (5 bases). CDR1 and CDR2 from the germline V gene are LNHNV and YYDKDF (reference sequence). The ends were cut back, 2 bases at V and 8 bases at J, with 9 bases in the middle. This CDR3 has 12 amino acids. CDR3 sequence reads: CATSRKGTEAFF. In nucleotides, the CDR3 is TGTGCCACCAGCAGAAAAGGGACGGAAGCTTTCTTT.

This chain connects TRBV6-1 to TRBJ1-4, with 7 bases that match TRBD1. The V gene's germline CDR1 is MNHNS and CDR2 SASEGT. The CDR3 contains 15 residues. Trimming cost V 5 bases and J 8 bases; bases outside gene matches: 11. The CDR3 reads CASSSMTGLGEKLFF. The CDR3 coding sequence is TGTGCCAGCAGTTCCATGACAGGGTTAGGCGAAAAACTGTTTTTT.

The rearrangement uses TRBV11-3 and TRBJ2-1; D might be TRBD2 (5 bases). Trimming took 5 bases from V and 5 from J, leaving 19 bases between them. The CDR3 is 16 residues long. Germline V lookup: CDR1 SGHNT, CDR2 YENEEA. The CDR3 nucleotides are TGTGCCAGCAGCCCACCTCCTCACACGGGGAACAATGAGCAGTTCTTC. It is translated as CASSPPPHTGNNEQFF.

V usage is TRBV7-8 and J usage is TRBJ1-6, with 8 bases identical to TRBD1. The junction had 6 bases not matched to a gene; V was cut back by 2 bases and J by 9 bases. The germline CDR1 and CDR2 sequences are SGHVS and FQNEAQ. The CDR3 covers 15 residues. CDR3 protein: CASSLLGQEGSPLHF. CDR3 nucleotide sequence: TGTGCCAGCAGCTTATTGGGACAGGAAGGTTCACCCCTCCACTTT. Drawing the rest from reference TRBV7-8 and TRBJ1-6, the complete variable domain is GAGVSQSPRYKVAKRGQDVALRCDPISGHVSLFWYQQALGQGPEFLTYFQNEAQLDKSGLPSDRFFAERPEGSVSTLKIQRTQQEDSAVYLCASSLLGQEGSPLHFGNGTRLTVT.

This rearrangement joins TRBV10-1 to TRBJ2-1; D may be TRBD2 (5 bases). Trimming removed 4 bases from V and 13 bases from J, with 17 bases in between. The CDR3 length is 13 residues. Germline values: CDR1 WNHNN, CDR2 SYGVQD (reference sequence). CDR3 loop: CASSGHGEGGQFF. As DNA, the CDR3 is TGCGCCAGCAGTGGCCACGGGGAAGGAGGTCAGTTCTTC.

The chain employs TRBV28 and TRBJ1-6; D perhaps matches TRBD1 (6 bases). V shed 3 bases and J shed 3 bases, with 9 bases lying between them. The germline V gene has CDR1 MDHEN and CDR2 SYDVKM. The CDR3 extends over 15 amino acids. The CDR3 sequence: CASSFGGYYNSPLHF. In DNA, the CDR3 is TGTGCCAGCAGTTTCGGGGGCTACTATAATTCACCCCTCCACTTT.

This clone was recorded only once. Germline is not matched at one junction end, which may reflect a read error. V and J are TRBV28 and TRBJ2-7; D is unclear. Germline CDR1 reads MDHEN; CDR2 reads SYDVKM. The CDR3 is 11 residues long. The CDR3 bases are TGTGCCAGCAGTTTTATCTACGTGCAGTACTTC. It is translated as CASSFIYVQYF. Supplemented by reference TRBV28 and TRBJ2-7, the full variable domain reads DVKVTQSSRYLVKRTGEKVFLECVQDMDHENMFWYRQDPGLGLRLIYFSYDVKMKEKGDIPEGYSVSREKKERFSLILESASTNQTSMYLCASSFIYVQYFGPGTRLTVT.

This sequence joins TRBV6-5 and TRBJ2-5, with a tentative D call TRBD2 (7 bases). The CDR3 spans 15 residues. Germline CDR1 MNHEY, CDR2 SVGAGI. Trimming pared 0 bases from V and 2 bases from J, leaving 10 bases between. The CDR3 protein is CASSYSGGRQETQYF. As DNA, the CDR3 is TGTGCCAGCAGTTACTCGGGGGGGCGGCAAGAGACCCAGTACTTC.

The chain employs TRBV7-2 and TRBJ1-2; D unresolved. This CDR3 has 13 residues. Trimming stripped 1 base from V and 8 bases from J, with 11 bases between. The V gene's germline CDR1 is SGHTA and CDR2 FQGNSA. CDR3 nucleotide sequence: TGTGCCAGCAGCTTAGGGACCCTTGGGGGCTACACCTTC. This sequence encodes CASSLGTLGGYTF. Supplemented by reference TRBV7-2 and TRBJ1-2, the full variable domain reads GAGVSQSPSNKVTEKGKDVELRCDPISGHTALYWYRQSLGQGLEFLIYFQGNSAPDKSGLPSDRFSAERTGGSVSTLTIQRTQQEDSAVYLCASSLGTLGGYTFGSGTRLTVV.